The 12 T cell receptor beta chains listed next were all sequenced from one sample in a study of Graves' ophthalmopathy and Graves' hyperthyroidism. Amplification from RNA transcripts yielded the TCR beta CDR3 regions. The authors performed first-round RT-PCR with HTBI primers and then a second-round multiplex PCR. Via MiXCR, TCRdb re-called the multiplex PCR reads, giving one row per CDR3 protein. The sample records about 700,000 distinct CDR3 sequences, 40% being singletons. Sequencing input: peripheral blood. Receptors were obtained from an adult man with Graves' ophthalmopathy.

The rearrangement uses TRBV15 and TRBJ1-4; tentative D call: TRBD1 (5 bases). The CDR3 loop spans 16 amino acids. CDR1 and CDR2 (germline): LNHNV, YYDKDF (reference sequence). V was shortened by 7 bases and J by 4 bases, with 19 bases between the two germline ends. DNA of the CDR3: TGTGCCACCACTCCCGGGACGGCGGAAGGTAATGAAAAACTGTTTTTT. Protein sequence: CATTPGTAEGNEKLFF.

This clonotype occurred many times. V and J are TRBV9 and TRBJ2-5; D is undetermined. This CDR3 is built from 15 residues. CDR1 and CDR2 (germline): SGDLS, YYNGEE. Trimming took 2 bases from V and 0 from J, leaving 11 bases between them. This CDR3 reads CASSVGGEYQETQYF. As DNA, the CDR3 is TGTGCCAGCAGCGTGGGCGGAGAGTACCAAGAGACCCAGTACTTC.

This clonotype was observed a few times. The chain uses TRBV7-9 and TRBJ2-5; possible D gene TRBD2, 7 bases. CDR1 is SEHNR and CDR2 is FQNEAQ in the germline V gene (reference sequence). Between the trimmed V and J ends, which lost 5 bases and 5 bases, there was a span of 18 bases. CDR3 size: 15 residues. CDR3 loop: CASSRREGRGETQYF. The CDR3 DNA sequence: TGTGCCAGCAGCCGAAGGGAGGGAAGGGGGGAGACCCAGTACTTC.

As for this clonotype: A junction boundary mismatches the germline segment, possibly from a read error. Here the CDR3 DNA reads TGTGCCAGCAGTTACGGCGGGAGCTCTGGGGCCAACGTCCTGACTTTC. Translation: CASSYGGSSGANVLTF. The chain uses TRBV10-2 and TRBJ2-6, with 7 bases identical to TRBD2. Germline values: CDR1 WSHSY, CDR2 SAAADI. The CDR3 consists of 16 residues.

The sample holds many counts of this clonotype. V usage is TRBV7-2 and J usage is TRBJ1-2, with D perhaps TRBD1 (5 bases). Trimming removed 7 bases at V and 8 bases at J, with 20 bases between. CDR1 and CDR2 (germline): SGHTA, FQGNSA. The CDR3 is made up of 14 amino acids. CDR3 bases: TGTGCCAGCAACACGGGAGCAGGGCCCGTCGGCTACACCTTC. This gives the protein CASNTGAGPVGYTF.

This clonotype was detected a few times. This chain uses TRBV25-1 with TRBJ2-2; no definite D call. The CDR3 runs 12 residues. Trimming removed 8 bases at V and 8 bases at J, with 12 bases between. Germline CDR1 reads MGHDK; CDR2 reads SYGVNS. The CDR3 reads CASDTQAGELFF. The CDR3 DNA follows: TGTGCCAGCGATACCCAAGCGGGGGAGCTGTTTTTT.

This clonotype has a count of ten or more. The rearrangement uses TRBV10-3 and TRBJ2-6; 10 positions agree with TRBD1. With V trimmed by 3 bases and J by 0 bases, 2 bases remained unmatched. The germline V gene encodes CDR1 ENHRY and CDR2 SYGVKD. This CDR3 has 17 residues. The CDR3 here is CAISDRTGGSGANVLTF. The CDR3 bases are TGTGCCATCAGTGACAGGACAGGGGGCTCTGGGGCCAACGTCCTGACTTTC.

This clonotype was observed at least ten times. CDR3 in amino acids: CAISDGGSGANVLTF. The CDR3 DNA reads TGTGCCATCAGTGACGGGGGCTCGGGGGCCAACGTCCTGACTTTC. The V call is TRBV10-3, the J call TRBJ2-6; possibly TRBD1 or TRBD2 for D (6 bases each). Trimming took off 3 bases at V and 4 bases at J, with 10 bases between the two ends. CDR3 size: 15 residues. Germline values: CDR1 ENHRY, CDR2 SYGVKD.

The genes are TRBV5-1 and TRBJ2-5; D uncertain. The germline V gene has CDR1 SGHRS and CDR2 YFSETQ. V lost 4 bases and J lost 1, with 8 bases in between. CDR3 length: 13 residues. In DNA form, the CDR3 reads TGCGCCAGCAGCCCAACCCTCCAAGAGACCCAGTACTTC. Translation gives CASSPTLQETQYF.

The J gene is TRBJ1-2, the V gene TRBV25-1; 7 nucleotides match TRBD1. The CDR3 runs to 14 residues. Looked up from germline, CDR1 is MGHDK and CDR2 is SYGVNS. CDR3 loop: CARKKGAYNYGYTF. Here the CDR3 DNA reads TGTGCTAGAAAAAAGGGGGCGTACAACTATGGCTACACCTTC.

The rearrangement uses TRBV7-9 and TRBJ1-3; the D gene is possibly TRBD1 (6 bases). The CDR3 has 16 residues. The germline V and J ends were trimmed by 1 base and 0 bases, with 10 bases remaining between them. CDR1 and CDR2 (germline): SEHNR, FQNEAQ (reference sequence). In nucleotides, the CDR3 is TGTGCCAGCAGCTTAGGGGGGCAGGCCTCTGGAAACACCATATATTTT. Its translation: CASSLGGQASGNTIYF.

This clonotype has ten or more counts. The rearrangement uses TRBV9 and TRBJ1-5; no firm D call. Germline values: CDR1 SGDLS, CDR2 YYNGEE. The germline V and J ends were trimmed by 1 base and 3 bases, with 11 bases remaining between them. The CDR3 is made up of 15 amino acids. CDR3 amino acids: CASSVSDHPNQPQHF. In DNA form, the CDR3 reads TGTGCCAGCAGCGTATCAGACCATCCCAATCAGCCCCAGCATTTT.